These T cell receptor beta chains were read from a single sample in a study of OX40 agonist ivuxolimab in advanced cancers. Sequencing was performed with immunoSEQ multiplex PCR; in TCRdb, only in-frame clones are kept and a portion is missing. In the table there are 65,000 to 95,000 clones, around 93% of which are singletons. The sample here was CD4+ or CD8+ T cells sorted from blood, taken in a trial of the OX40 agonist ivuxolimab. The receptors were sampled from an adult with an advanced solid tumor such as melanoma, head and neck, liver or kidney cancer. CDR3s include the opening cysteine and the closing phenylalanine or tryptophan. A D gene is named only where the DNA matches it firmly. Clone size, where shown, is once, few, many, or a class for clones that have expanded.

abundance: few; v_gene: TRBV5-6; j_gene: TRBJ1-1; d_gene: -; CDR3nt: TGTGCCAGCAGAATGACAGGGAACACTGAAGCTTTCTTT; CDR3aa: CASRMTGNTEAFF
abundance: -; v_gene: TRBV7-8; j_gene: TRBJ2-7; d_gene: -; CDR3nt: TGTGCCAGCAGCTTAGGGATGGGGCCCCCCTCCTACGAGCAGTACTTC; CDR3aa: CASSLGMGPPSYEQYF
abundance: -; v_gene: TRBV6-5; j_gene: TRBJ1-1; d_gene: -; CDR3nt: TGTGCCAGCAGTTATACCCGGGGCACTGAAGCTTTCTTT; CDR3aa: CASSYTRGTEAFF
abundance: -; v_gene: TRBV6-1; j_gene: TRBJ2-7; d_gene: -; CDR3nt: TGTGCCAGCAGTCCCTCCGCGGGGTCGGGCGAGCAGTACTTC; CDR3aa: CASSPSAGSGEQYF
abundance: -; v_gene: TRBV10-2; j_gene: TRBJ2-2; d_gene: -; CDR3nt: TGCGCCAGCAGCGCCCCCACCGGGGAGCTGTTTTTT; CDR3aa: CASSAPTGELFF
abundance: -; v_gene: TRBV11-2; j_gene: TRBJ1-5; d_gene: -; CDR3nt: TGTGCCAGCAGCACTCATGCGGGGCCCCAGCATTTT; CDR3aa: CASSTHAGPQHF
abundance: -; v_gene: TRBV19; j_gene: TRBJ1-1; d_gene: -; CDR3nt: TGTGCCAGTAGTATGGACAGTTGGGATACGAACACTGAAGCTTTCTTT; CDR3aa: CASSMDSWDTNTEAFF
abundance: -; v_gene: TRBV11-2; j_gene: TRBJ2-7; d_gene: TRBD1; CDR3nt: TGTGCCAGCAGCTTACCCGGGACAGCGGCCTACGAGCAGTACTTC; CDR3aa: CASSLPGTAAYEQYF
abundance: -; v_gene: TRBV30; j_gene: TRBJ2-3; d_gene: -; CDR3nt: TGTGCCTCAGAAGAGGACTCCACAGATACGCAGTATTTT; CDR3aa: CASEEDSTDTQYF
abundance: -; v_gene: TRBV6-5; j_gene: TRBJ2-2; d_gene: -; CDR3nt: TGTGCCAGCAGGACGAGGGTGGAACCCACCGGGGAGCTGTTTTTT; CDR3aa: CASRTRVEPTGELFF
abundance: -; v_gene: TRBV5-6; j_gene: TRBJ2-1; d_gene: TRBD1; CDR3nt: TGTGCCAGCAGCTTCTGGACAGGGCGGGCCAATGAGCAGTTCTTC; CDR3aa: CASSFWTGRANEQFF
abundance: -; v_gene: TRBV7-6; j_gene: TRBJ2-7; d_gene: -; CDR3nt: TGTGCCAGCAGCCCACAGGGAGGCGAGCAGTACTTC; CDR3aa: CASSPQGGEQYF
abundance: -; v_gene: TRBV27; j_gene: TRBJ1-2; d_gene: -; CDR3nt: TGTGCCAGCAGTTTATTCACATCCGGCCGAGGCTATGGCTACACCTTC; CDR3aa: CASSLFTSGRGYGYTF
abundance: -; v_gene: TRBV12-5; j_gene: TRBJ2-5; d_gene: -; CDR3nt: TGTGCTAGTGGTTTGGTAGGCTGGTACCAAGAGACCCAGTACTTC; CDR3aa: CASGLVGWYQETQYF
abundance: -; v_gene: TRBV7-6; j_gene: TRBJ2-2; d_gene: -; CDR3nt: TGTGCCAGCAGCCCTCCGGGGGGCGCGAACACCGGGGAGCTGTTTTTT; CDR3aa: CASSPPGGANTGELFF
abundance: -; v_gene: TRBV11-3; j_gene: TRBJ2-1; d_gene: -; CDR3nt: TGTGCCAGCAGCTTAGATCCTTGGAGTGAGTACAATGAGCAGTTCTTC; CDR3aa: CASSLDPWSEYNEQFF
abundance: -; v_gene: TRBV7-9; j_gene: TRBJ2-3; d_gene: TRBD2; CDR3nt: TGTGCCAGCAGCTTATTTAAAGCGGGGCCCCCCTACACAGATACGCAGTATTTT; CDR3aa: CASSLFKAGPPYTDTQYF
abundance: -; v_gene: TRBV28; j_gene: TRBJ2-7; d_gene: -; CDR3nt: TGTGCCAGCAGTTTATTGGGCAGCAACTCCTACGAGCAGTACTTC; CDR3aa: CASSLLGSNSYEQYF
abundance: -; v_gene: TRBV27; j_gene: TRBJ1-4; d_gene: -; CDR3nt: TGTGCCAGCAGTTTATCTGCTGGGAGCGTGGATGAAAAACTGTTTTTT; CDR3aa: CASSLSAGSVDEKLFF
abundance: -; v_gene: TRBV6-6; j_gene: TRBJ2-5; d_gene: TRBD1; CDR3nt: TGTGCCAGCTGGAGACCTACAGGGGGCCTGGAGACCCAGTACTTC; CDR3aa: CASWRPTGGLETQYF
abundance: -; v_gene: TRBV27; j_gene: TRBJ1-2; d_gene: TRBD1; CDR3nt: TGTGCCAGCAGTCCTATGACAGGGTATGGCTACACCTTC; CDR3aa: CASSPMTGYGYTF
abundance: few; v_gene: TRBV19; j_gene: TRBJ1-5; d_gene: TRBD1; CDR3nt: TGTGCCAGCCAGCGGCAGGGGGCGCAACCCCAGCATTTT; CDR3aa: CASQRQGAQPQHF
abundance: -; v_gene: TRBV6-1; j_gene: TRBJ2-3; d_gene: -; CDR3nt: TGTGCCAGCAGTGATGGGGGGGCTTGGGATACGCAGTATTTT; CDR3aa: CASSDGGAWDTQYF
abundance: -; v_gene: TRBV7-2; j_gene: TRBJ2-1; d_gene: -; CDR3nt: TGTGCCAGCAGCTTAGTTGGTCCCCAGACCAATGAGCAGTTCTTC; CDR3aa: CASSLVGPQTNEQFF
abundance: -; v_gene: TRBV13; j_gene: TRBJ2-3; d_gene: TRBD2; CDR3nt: TGTGCCAGCAGCCCGAGACTAGCTGGTACGCAGTATTTT; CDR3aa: CASSPRLAGTQYF
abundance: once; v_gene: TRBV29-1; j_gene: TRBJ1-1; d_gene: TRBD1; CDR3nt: TGCAGCGTTGTCCCGTTGACAGGGCCCACTGAAGCTTTCTTT; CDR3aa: CSVVPLTGPTEAFF
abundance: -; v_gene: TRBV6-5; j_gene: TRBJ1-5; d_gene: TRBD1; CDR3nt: TGTGCCAGCAGGATAAGACAGGGTGGCAATCAGCCCCAGCATTTT; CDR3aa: CASRIRQGGNQPQHF
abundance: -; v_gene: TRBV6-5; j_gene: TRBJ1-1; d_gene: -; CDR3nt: TGTGCCAGCAGTGGGGTAGCCCCCACTGAAGCTTTCTTT; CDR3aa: CASSGVAPTEAFF
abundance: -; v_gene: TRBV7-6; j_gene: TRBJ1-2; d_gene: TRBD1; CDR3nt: TGTGCCAGCAGCTTAGGACAGGGTCACGGCTACACCTTC; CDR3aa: CASSLGQGHGYTF
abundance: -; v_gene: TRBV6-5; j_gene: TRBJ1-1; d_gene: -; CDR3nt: TGTGCCAGCAGTTACTCGACTATACGCACTGAAGCTTTCTTT; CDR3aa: CASSYSTIRTEAFF
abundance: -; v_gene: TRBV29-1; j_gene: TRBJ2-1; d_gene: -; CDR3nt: TGCAGCGCAGACACTAGCTACTACAATGAGCAGTTCTTC; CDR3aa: CSADTSYYNEQFF
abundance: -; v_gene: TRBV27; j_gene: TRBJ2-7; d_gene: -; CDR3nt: TGTGCCAGCAGTTTCTTTGGGAGCTACGAGCAGTACTTC; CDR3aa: CASSFFGSYEQYF
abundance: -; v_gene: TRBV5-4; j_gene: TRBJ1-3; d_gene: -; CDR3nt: TGTGCCAGCAGCTTTTACGGGTACGGAAACACCATATATTTT; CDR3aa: CASSFYGYGNTIYF
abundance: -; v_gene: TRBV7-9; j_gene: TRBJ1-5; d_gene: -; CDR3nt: TGTGCCAGCAGCTCAGAGGGTGCTCAGCCCCAGCATTTT; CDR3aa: CASSSEGAQPQHF
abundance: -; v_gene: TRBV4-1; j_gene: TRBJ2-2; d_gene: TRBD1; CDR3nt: TGCGCCAGCAGCCAAGACCCAGGACAGGGTATTGCCGGGGAGCTGTTTTTT; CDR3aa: CASSQDPGQGIAGELFF
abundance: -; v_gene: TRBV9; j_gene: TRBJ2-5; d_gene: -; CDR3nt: TGTGCCAGCAGCGCGCTTGACAGCCAAGAGACCCAGTACTTC; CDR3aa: CASSALDSQETQYF
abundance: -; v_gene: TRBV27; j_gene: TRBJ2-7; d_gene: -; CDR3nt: TGTGCCAGCAGTCCTACAGAGTCCTACGAGCAGTACTTC; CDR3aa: CASSPTESYEQYF
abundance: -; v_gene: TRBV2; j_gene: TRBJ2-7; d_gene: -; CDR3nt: TGTGCCAGCAGTGAAGGGTCCGCGGGAACACTTCGGGTCTACGAGCAGTACTTC; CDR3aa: CASSEGSAGTLRVYEQYF
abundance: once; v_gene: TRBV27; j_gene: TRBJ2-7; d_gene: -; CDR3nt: TGTGCCAGCAGTTTAGGTCGGGACAACTACGAGCAGTACTTC; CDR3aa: CASSLGRDNYEQYF
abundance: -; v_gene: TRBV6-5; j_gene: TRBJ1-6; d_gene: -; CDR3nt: TGTGCCAGCAGTGGACGGGGAGTCGCGCCCCTCCACTTT; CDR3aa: CASSGRGVAPLHF
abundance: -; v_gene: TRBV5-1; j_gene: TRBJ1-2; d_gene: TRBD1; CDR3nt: TGCGCCAGCAGCTGGACAGGGGACGGCTATGGCTACACCTTC; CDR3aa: CASSWTGDGYGYTF
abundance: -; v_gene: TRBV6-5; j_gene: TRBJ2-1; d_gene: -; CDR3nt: TGTGCCAGCAGTTACAAGACTAGTCTATATGAGCAGTTCTTC; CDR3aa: CASSYKTSLYEQFF
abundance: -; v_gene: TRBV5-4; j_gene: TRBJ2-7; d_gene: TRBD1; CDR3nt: TGTGCCAGCCACCCCCCAGGGGGATACGAGCAGTACTTC; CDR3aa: CASHPPGGYEQYF
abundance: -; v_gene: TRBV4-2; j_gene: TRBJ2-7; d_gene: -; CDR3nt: TGTGCCAGCAGCACAAGCCAGACAGGCCCCCTCCTCTCCTACGAGCAGTACTTC; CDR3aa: CASSTSQTGPLLSYEQYF
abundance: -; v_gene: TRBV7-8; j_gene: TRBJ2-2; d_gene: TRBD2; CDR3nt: TGTGCCAGCAGCTTAGCGCTAGCGGGGGGGAACACCGGGGAGCTGTTTTTT; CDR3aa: CASSLALAGGNTGELFF
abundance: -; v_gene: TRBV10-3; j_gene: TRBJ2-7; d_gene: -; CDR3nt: TGTGCCATCAGTGACTCTGGGGAAACACCCTACGAGCAGTACTTC; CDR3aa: CAISDSGETPYEQYF
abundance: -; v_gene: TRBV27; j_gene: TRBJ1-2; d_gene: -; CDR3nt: TGTGCCAGCAGTACTCCCGGAGTCCCTGGGAGTGGCTACACCTTC; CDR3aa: CASSTPGVPGSGYTF
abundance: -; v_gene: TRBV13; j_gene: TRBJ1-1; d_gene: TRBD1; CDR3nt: TGTGCCAGCAGCTTGGGACAGGAGACTGAAGCTTTCTTT; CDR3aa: CASSLGQETEAFF
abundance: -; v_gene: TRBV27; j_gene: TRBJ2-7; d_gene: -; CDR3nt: TGTGCCAGCAGTCCATACGCAGGGCCGAGCCCCGAGCAGTACTTC; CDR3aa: CASSPYAGPSPEQYF
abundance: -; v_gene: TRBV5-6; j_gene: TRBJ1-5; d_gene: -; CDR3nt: TGTGCCAGCAGCTTAGCGGGGAACCAGCCCCAGCATTTT; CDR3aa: CASSLAGNQPQHF
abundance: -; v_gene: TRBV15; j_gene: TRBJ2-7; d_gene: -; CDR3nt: TGTGCCACCAGCAGAGATCTGGGACCCGGGGGAGAGCAGTACTTC; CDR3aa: CATSRDLGPGGEQYF
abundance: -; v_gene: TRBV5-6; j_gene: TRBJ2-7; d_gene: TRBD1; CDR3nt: TGTGCCAGCAGCTCCGGACAGGGCTACGAGCAGTACTTC; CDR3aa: CASSSGQGYEQYF
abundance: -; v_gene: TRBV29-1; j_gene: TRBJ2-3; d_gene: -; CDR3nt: TGCAGCGTCGTTGGACTTAGCACAGATACGCAGTATTTT; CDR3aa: CSVVGLSTDTQYF
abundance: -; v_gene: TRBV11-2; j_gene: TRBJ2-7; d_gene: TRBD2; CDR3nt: TGTGCCAGCAGCTTGGGACTAGCGACGTACTACGAGCAGTACTTC; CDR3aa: CASSLGLATYYEQYF
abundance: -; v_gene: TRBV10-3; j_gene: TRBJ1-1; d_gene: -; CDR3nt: TGTGCCATCAGTGAGGGCATCCAGAACACTGAAGCTTTCTTT; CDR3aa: CAISEGIQNTEAFF
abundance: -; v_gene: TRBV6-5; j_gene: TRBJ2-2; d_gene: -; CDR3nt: TGTGCCAGCAGTTACTCCCCCACTGGGTCCGGGGAGCTGTTTTTT; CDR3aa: CASSYSPTGSGELFF
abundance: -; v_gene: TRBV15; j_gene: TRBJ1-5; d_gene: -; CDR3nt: TGTGCCACCAGCAGGTCCGCGGGGCAGCCCCAGCATTTT; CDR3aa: CATSRSAGQPQHF
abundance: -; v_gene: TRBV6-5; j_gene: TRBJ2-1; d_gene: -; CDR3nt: TGTGCCAGCAGTTACGCGACCGAGCCAAACAATGAGCAGTTCTTC; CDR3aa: CASSYATEPNNEQFF
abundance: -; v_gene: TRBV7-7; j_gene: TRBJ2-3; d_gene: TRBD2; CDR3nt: TGTGCCAGCAGCCCCAGCCCGGGGGGGGCAGGGGATACGCAGTATTTT; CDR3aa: CASSPSPGGAGDTQYF